A single sample is the source of the 16 T cell receptor beta chains below, sequenced in a study of blood T cell repertoires in COVID-19. The assay was immunoSEQ multiplex PCR, and TCRdb's table has in-frame clones only and misses some. The sample contains over 350,000 clones, 70% to 90% of which appear only once. The sample comprised PBMCs or T cells enriched from blood (not recorded which). These receptors were obtained from a woman aged 18-29 years with acute COVID-19.

The chain is built from TRBV5-5 and TRBJ1-1; 8 bases are a match to TRBD1. J lost 2 bases, V lost 1 base, and 7 bases had no gene match. The CDR3 covers 16 residues. Germline lookup yields CDR1 SGHKS and CDR2 YYEKEE (reference sequence). The CDR3 sequence: CASSLMPGGLNTEAFF. The CDR3, as DNA: TGTGCCAGCAGCTTGATGCCAGGGGGCCTCAACACTGAAGCTTTCTTT.

The V gene is TRBV5-4, the J gene TRBJ2-3, with 9 positions matching TRBD2. The germline gives CDR1 SGHNT, CDR2 YYREEE (reference sequence). The CDR3 consists of 15 residues. The junction had 4 bases not matched to a gene; V was cut back by 0 bases and J by 5 bases. The DNA of the CDR3 is TGTGCCAGCAGCTTGGTTAGCGGGGGATTAGATACGCAGTATTTT. It yields the protein CASSLVSGGLDTQYF.

The V and J genes are TRBV27 and TRBJ2-4, with D tentatively TRBD1 (5 bases). Germline-derived CDR1 and CDR2 are MNHEY and SMNVEV (reference sequence). This CDR3 comprises 15 residues. Trimming removed 6 bases at V and 7 bases at J, with 19 bases between. CDR3 amino acids: CASSPGRSPGNIQYF. The DNA of the CDR3 is TGTGCCAGCAGCCCAGGGCGGAGCCCAGGGAACATTCAGTACTTC.

As concerns this clone: This specimen includes other DNA sequences encoding the same CDR3. This chain joins TRBV9 and TRBJ2-1; D possibly corresponds to TRBD1 (6 bases). Germline CDR1 and CDR2: SGDLS and YYNGEE. V was pared by 2 bases and J by 3 bases, with 6 bases between. The CDR3 is 13 residues long. The CDR3 spells CASSVDSYNEQFF. The CDR3 region has the DNA TGTGCCAGCAGCGTGGACAGCTACAATGAGCAGTTCTTC.

This chain uses TRBV7-3 with TRBJ1-2; D is unresolved. Germline CDR1 is SGHTA and CDR2 is FQGTGA. V lost 4 bases, J lost 8 bases, and 14 bases lay in between. The CDR3 totals 13 residues. The CDR3 reads CASSSGRREGYTF. Written as DNA, the CDR3 is TGTGCCAGCAGCTCCGGACGGAGGGAAGGCTACACCTTC.

The chain has TRBV9 and TRBJ2-3; 8 bases align to TRBD2. Trimming removed 3 bases from V and 3 bases from J; junction bases left unmatched: 6. This CDR3 is built from 15 residues. CDR1 is SGDLS and CDR2 is YYNGEE in the germline V gene. The CDR3 region is CASSGSGSQTDTQYF. In DNA form, the CDR3 reads TGTGCCAGCAGCGGGAGCGGGAGCCAGACAGATACGCAGTATTTT.

J is TRBJ2-3 and V is TRBV11-2, with 8 bases fitting TRBD1. This CDR3 spans 13 amino acids. The germline V gene encodes CDR1 SGHAT and CDR2 FQNNGV. After removal of 8 bases from V and 5 bases from J, the junction contained 6 bases not matched to a gene. CDR3 sequence reads: CASVQGAGDTQYF. The CDR3 DNA reads TGTGCCAGCGTGCAGGGGGCCGGAGATACGCAGTATTTT.

The count of this clone is one. The genes are TRBV10-1 and TRBJ2-2; D is uncertain. The V and J ends lost 2 bases and 1 base respectively, with 5 bases between them. There are 14 residues in the CDR3. Germline V CDR1 and CDR2: WNHNN, SYGVQD (reference sequence). The CDR3 nucleotides are TGCGCCAGCAGTGAGGCAGGGAACACCGGGGAGCTGTTTTTT. Protein product: CASSEAGNTGELFF.

The rearrangement links TRBV7-9 to TRBJ1-1, with a weak D call TRBD1 (5 bases). Germline assignment: CDR1 SEHNR and CDR2 FQNEAQ (reference sequence). This CDR3 contains 13 residues. Between the trimmed V and J ends, which lost 2 bases and 7 bases, there was a span of 11 bases. DNA for the CDR3: TGTGCCAGCAGCTTATGGGAAGGGGTTGAAGCTTTCTTT. It codes for CASSLWEGVEAFF.

V gene TRBV24-1 combines with J gene TRBJ2-2; 9 bases line up with TRBD1. The germline V gene has CDR1 KGHDR and CDR2 SFDVKD. This CDR3 comprises 14 residues. Trimming at V came to 4 bases and at J to 15 bases, leaving 11 bases not matched to a gene. CDR3 sequence reads: CATSELPGQGVLFF. The CDR3 DNA reads as TGTGCCACCAGTGAACTTCCGGGACAGGGCGTTTTGTTTTTT.

V is TRBV10-3 and J is TRBJ1-1; 7 nucleotides line up with TRBD1. Germline V lookup: CDR1 ENHRY, CDR2 SYGVKD. J gave up 3 bases and V 0 bases, and 4 bases lay outside the gene matches. The CDR3 consists of 15 residues. CDR3 nucleotide sequence: TGTGCCATCAGTGAGTCGACACAGGGGTACACTGAAGCTTTCTTT. It specifies CAISESTQGYTEAFF.

The V gene is TRBV9, the J gene TRBJ2-7; tentative D call: TRBD2 (6 bases). CDR3 length equals 15 residues. CDR1 is SGDLS and CDR2 is YYNGEE in the germline V gene. The germline V and J ends were trimmed by 0 bases and 2 bases, with 12 bases remaining between them. The CDR3 loop reads CASSVGRDFTYEQYF. CDR3 DNA sequence: TGTGCCAGCAGCGTAGGTAGGGACTTCACCTACGAGCAGTACTTC.

This sequence joins TRBV30 and TRBJ1-2; D unresolved. Germline values: CDR1 GTSNPN, CDR2 SVGIG (reference sequence). This CDR3 region has 12 residues. V dropped 3 bases and J dropped 8 bases, with 13 bases sitting between them. The CDR3 coding sequence is TGTGCCTGGAGGGGTCAGCGATTAGGCTACACCTTC. The encoded protein is CAWRGQRLGYTF. Filled out from reference TRBV30 and TRBJ1-2, the complete variable domain reads SQTIHQWPATLVQPVGSPLSLECTVEGTSNPNLYWYRQAAGRGLQLLFYSVGIGQISSEVPQNLSASRPQDRQFILSSKKLLLSDSGFYLCAWRGQRLGYTFGSGTRLTVV.

On this clone: The junction differs from germline at one of its ends, possibly a read error. This chain uses TRBV20-1 with TRBJ1-4; no reliable D call. Germline V gene lookup returns CDR1 DFQATT and CDR2 SNEGSKA (reference sequence). The CDR3 is made up of 9 amino acids. CDR3 region: CSASRDVVF. In DNA, the CDR3 is TGCAGTGCTAGTCGAGATGTGGTTTTT.

The chain employs TRBV3-1 (or the pseudogene TRBV3-2) and TRBJ2-1; 11 bases align to TRBD2. The ends lost 6 bases at V and 7 bases at J; junction bases unmatched: 5. The CDR3 runs to 14 residues. Germline CDR1 and CDR2: LGHDT and YNNKEL (reference sequence). Here the CDR3 reads CASRKTSGTNEQFF. CDR3 sequence (DNA): TGTGCCAGCAGGAAGACTAGCGGGACGAATGAGCAGTTCTTC.

V and J are TRBV6-2 or TRBV6-3 and TRBJ2-7, with D possibly being TRBD1 (5 bases). The CDR3 totals 16 residues. Germline V gives CDR1 MNHEY, CDR2 SVGEGT. V lost 2 bases and J lost 2, with 16 bases in between. The CDR3 loop reads CASSYDRTNNAYEQYF. CDR3 in DNA: TGTGCCAGCAGTTACGACCGGACAAATAACGCCTACGAGCAGTACTTC.